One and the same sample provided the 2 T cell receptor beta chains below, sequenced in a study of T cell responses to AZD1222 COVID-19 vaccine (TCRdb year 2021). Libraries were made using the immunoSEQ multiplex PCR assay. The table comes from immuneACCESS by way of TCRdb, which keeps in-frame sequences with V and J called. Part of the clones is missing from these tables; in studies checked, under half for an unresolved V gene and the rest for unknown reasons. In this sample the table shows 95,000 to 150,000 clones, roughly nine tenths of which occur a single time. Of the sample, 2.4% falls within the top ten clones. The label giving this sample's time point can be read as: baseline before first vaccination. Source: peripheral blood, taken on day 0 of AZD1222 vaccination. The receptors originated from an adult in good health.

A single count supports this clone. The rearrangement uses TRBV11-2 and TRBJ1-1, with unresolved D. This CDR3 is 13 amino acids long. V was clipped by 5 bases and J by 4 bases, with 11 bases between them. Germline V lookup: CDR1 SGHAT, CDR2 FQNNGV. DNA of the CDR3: TGTGCCAGCAGCCAAAAGGTGAGCACTGAAGCTTTCTTT. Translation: CASSQKVSTEAFF.

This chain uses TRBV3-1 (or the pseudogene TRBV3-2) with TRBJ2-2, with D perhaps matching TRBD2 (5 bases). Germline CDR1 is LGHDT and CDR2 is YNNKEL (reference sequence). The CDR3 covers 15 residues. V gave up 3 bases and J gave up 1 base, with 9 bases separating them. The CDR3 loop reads CASSQGDVNTGELFF. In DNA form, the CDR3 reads TGTGCCAGCAGCCAGGGAGACGTGAACACCGGGGAGCTGTTTTTT.